This TCR beta chain was retrieved from a study of blood T cells in healthy people across ages. Looked up from germline, CDR1 is DFQATT and CDR2 is SNEGSKA (reference sequence). V dropped 1 base and J dropped 3 bases, with 16 bases sitting between them. The CDR3 has 15 amino acids. PCR was performed a second time for roughly 7 to 11 cycles using a sample-barcoded 5' primer and a J-beta primer mix. CDR3-containing paired-end reads numbered at least 2.5 million in each sample. TCRdb passed the 5' RACE reads through MiXCR, listing each CDR3 protein once. The table records roughly 800,000 distinct CDR3 sequences, 55% to 70% of them present only once.

This rearrangement joins TRBV20-1 to TRBJ2-7; perhaps TRBD2 as D (6 bases). Sequenced material: blood. This TCR was sampled from a man aged 30 to 45 in good health. The CDR3 reads CSARGDFGGNYEQYF. Written as DNA, the CDR3 is TGCAGTGCTAGAGGGGACTTCGGGGGTAACTACGAGCAGTACTTC.